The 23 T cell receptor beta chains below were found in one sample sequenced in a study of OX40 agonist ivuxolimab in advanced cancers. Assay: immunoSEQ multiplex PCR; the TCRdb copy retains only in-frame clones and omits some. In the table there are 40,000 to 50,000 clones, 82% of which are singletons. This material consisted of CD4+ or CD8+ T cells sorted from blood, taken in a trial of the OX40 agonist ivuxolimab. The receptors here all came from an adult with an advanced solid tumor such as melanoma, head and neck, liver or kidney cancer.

The CDR3 DNA follows: TGTGCCAGCAGCTTAACAGCGGATCAGCCCCAGCATTTT. The encoded protein is CASSLTADQPQHF. The chain uses TRBV7-3 and TRBJ1-5; D uncertain. The V gene's germline CDR1 is SGHTA and CDR2 FQGTGA. Deletions cut 0 bases from V and 5 bases from J, with 5 bases between. The CDR3 contains 13 residues.

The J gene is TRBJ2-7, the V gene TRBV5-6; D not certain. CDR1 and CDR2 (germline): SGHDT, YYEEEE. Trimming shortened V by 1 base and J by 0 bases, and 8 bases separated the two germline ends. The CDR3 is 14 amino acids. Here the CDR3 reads CASSLSGFSYEQYF. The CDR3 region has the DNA TGTGCCAGCAGCTTGTCAGGCTTCTCCTACGAGCAGTACTTC.

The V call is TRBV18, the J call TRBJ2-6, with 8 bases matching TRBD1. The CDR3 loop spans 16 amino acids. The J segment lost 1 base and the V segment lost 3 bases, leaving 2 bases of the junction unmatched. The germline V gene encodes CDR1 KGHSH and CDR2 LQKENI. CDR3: CASSPNRGSGANVLTF. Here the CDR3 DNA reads TGTGCCAGCTCACCGAACAGGGGGTCTGGGGCCAACGTCCTGACTTTC. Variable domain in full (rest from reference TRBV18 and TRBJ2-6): NAGVMQNPRHLVRRRGQEARLRCSPMKGHSHVYWYRQLPEEGLKFMVYLQKENIIDESGMPKERFSAEFPKEGPSILRIQQVVRGDSAAYFCASSPNRGSGANVLTFGAGSRLTVL.

The CDR3 DNA reads TGTGCCTGGAGTGGAGCAGGGGTTGGCAATCAGCCCCAGCATTTT. It translates to CAWSGAGVGNQPQHF. The V call is TRBV30, the J call TRBJ1-5; perhaps TRBD1 as D (6 bases). The CDR3 consists of 15 residues. In germline, CDR1 is GTSNPN, CDR2 SVGIG (reference sequence). V was shortened by 1 base and J by 2 bases, with 12 bases between the two germline ends.

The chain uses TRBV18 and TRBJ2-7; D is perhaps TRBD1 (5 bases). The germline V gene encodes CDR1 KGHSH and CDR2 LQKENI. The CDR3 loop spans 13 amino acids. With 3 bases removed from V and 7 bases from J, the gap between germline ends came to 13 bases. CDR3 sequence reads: CASSPDAGNEQYF. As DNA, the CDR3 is TGTGCCAGCTCACCCGACGCAGGGAATGAGCAGTACTTC.

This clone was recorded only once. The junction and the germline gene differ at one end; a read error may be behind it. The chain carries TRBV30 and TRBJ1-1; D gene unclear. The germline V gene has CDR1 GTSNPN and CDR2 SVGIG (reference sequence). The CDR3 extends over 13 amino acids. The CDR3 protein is CAWTELMNTGAFF. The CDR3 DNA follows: TGTGCCTGGACAGAACTCATGAACACTGGAGCTTTCTTT.

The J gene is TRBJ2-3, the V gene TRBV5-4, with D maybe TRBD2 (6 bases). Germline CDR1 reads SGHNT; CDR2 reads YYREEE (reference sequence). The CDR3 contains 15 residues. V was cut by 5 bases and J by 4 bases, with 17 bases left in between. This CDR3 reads CASSPHPGDPDTQYF. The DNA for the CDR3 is TGTGCCAGCAGTCCCCACCCGGGGGACCCAGATACGCAGTATTTT.

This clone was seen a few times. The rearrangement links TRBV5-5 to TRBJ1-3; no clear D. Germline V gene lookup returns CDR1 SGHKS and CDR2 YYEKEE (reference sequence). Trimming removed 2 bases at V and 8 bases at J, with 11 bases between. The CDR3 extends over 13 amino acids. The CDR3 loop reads CASSFGVRDTIYF. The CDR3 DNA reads TGTGCCAGCAGCTTTGGGGTTCGGGACACCATATATTTT.

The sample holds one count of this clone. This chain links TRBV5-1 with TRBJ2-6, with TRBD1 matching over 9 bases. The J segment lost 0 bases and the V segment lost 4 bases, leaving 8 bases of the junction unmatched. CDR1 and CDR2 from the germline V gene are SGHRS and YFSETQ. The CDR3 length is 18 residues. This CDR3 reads CASSTFTGGPSGANVLTF. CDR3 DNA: TGCGCCAGCAGCACTTTCACAGGGGGCCCCTCTGGGGCCAACGTCCTGACTTTC.

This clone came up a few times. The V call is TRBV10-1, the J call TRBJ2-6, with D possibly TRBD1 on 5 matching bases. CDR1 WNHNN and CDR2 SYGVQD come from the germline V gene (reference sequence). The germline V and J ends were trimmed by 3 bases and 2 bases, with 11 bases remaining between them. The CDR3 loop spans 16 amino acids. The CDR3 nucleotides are TGCGCCAGCAGTGATGGGCCAGGGACTGGGGCCAACGTCCTGACTTTC. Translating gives CASSDGPGTGANVLTF.

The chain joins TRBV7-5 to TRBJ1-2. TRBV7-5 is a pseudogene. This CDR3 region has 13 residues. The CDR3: CAPSWAEINGYTF. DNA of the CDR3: TGTGCCCCCTCATGGGCGGAGATAAATGGCTACACCTTC.

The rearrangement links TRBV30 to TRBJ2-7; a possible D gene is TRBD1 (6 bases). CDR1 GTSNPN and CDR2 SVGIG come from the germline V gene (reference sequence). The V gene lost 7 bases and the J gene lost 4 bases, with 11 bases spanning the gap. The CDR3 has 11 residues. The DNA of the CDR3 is TGTGCCTACACGGACAGTTACGAGCAGTACTTC. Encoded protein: CAYTDSYEQYF.

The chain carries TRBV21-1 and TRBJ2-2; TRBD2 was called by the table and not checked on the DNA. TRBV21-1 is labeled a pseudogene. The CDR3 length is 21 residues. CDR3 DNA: TGTGCCAGCAGCAAGATAGGACCGGGACTAGCGGGGGCCAGGGACACCGGGGAGCTGTTTTTT. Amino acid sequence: CASSKIGPGLAGARDTGELFF.

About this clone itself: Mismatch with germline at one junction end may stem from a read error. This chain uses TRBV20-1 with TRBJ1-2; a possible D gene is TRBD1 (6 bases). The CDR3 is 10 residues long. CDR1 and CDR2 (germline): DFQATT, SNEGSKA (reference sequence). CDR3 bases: TGCAGTGCCGGCAGGGGTGGCAACACCTTC. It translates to CSAGRGGNTF.

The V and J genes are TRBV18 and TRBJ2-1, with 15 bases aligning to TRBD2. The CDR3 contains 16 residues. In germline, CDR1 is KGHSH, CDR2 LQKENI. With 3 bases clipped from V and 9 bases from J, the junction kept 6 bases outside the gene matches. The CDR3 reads CASSPPGLAGGGEQFF. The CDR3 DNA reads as TGTGCCAGCTCACCCCCGGGACTAGCGGGGGGCGGTGAGCAGTTCTTC.

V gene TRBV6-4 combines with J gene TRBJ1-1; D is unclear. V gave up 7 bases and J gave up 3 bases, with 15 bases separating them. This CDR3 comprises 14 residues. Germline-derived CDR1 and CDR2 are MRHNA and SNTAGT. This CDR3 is CASNHNKEYTEAFF. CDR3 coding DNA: TGTGCCAGCAACCACAACAAGGAGTACACTGAAGCTTTCTTT.

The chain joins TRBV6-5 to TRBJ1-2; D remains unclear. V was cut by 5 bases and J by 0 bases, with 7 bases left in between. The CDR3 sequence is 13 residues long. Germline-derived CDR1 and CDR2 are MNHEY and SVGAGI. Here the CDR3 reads CASSDTPNYGYTF. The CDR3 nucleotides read TGTGCCAGCAGTGACACTCCTAACTATGGCTACACCTTC.

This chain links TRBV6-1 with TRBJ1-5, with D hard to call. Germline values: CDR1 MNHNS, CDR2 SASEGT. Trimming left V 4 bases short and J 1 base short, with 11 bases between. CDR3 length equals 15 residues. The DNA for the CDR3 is TGTGCCAGCAGTGCTCCGGTTGTGAGCAATCAGCCCCAGCATTTT. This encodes CASSAPVVSNQPQHF.

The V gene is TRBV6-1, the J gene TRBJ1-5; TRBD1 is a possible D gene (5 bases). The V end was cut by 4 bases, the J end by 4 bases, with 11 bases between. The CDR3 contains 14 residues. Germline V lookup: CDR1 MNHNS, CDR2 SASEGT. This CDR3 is CASSVTGINQPQHF. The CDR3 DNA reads TGTGCCAGCAGTGTTACAGGTATTAATCAGCCCCAGCATTTT.

The CDR3 bases are TGTGCCAGCAGCTCCCTGAAAAACACCGGGGAGCTGTTTTTT. This sequence encodes CASSSLKNTGELFF. The chain has TRBV7-9 and TRBJ2-2; D not resolved. CDR1 is SEHNR and CDR2 is FQNEAQ in the germline V gene (reference sequence). The CDR3 has 14 amino acids. V shed 4 bases and J shed 2 bases, with 8 bases lying between them. The variable domain in full, with the rest retrieved from reference TRBV7-9 and TRBJ2-2, is DTGVSQNPRHKITKRGQNVTFRCDPISEHNRLYWYRQTLGQGPEFLTYFQNEAQLEKSRLLSDRFSAERPKGSFSTLEIQRTEQGDSAMYLCASSSLKNTGELFFGEGSRLTVL.

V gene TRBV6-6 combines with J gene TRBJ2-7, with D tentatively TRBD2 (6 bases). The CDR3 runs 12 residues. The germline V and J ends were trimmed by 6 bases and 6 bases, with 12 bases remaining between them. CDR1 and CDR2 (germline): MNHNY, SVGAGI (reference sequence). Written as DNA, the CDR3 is TGTGCCAGCAGCTCCACTAGCTTCGAGCAGTACTTC. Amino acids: CASSSTSFEQYF.

CDR3 coding DNA: TGTGCCAGCAGAATGCAGGGGGCCGGTGAAAAACTGTTTTTT. Translation: CASRMQGAGEKLFF. This chain links TRBV2 with TRBJ1-4, with 8 bases aligning to TRBD1. Germline V gives CDR1 SNHLY, CDR2 FYNNEI. The V gene end was trimmed by 6 bases and the J gene end by 7 bases; junction bases not matched to a gene: 7. The CDR3 contains 14 residues.

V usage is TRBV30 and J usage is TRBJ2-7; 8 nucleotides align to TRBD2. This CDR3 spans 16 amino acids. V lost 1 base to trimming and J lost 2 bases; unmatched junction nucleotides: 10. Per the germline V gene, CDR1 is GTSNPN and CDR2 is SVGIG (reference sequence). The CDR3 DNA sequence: TGTGCCTGGAGTGCAGCGGGGGCAAACTTCGCCTACGAGCAGTACTTC. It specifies CAWSAAGANFAYEQYF.